This T cell receptor (beta chain) was identified in a study of Graves' ophthalmopathy and Graves' hyperthyroidism. Amplified TCR beta CDR3 regions were obtained using RNA transcripts as template. After a first-round RT-PCR with HTBI primers, a second-round multiplex PCR was run. TCRdb re-analysed the multiplex PCR reads in MiXCR, keeping a single row per CDR3 protein. The sample holds just over 600,000 distinct CDR3 sequences, 22% seen once. If patients had other autoimmune diseases, uncontrolled infections, pregnancy or lactation, they were excluded. Comments on this clonotype: Its antigen remains unknown.

The CDR3 loop spans 14 amino acids. The V and J ends lost 4 bases and 1 base respectively, with 10 bases between them. Germline assignment: CDR1 MNHNS and CDR2 SASEGT. Notes on the study in general: Most thyroid-expanded clonotypes exceeding 0.001 frequency were also found in blood.

The gene calls are TRBV6-1 and TRBJ1-1; the D gene is possibly TRBD1 (5 bases). The sequencing input was peripheral blood. The receptor was isolated from a woman between 18 and 29 years old with stable Graves' hyperthyroidism. Some clones in this sample may be carry-over from other donors' samples. The CDR3 DNA sequence: TGTGCCAGCAGTGCCCTAGACAGGAACACTGAAGCTTTCTTT. Amino acids: CASSALDRNTEAFF.